This TCR beta chain was obtained from a study of blood T cell repertoires in COVID-19. Adults between about 18 and 95 years of age took part from approximately 24 US areas. Researchers sorted participants into cohorts using their self-reported clinical history. Clones were sequenced by immunoSEQ multiplex PCR, and TCRdb holds only the in-frame ones, with some missing. The sample carries over 200,000 clones, approximately 88% recorded once. Germline loops: CDR1 SGHDN, CDR2 FVKESK. This CDR3 has 21 amino acids. With V trimmed by 1 base and J by 4 bases, 22 bases remained unmatched. The source is a woman in her twenties or thirties who had been exposed to COVID-19. This rearrangement joins TRBV14 to TRBJ2-7; 10 nucleotides agree with TRBD2. Sequencing was done on a sample of PBMCs or T cells enriched from blood (not recorded which). This chain's CDR3 is CASSQGPEPHWPPSGRYEQYF. CDR3 coding DNA: TGTGCCAGCAGCCAAGGACCGGAACCTCACTGGCCTCCTAGCGGGAGATACGAGCAGTACTTC.